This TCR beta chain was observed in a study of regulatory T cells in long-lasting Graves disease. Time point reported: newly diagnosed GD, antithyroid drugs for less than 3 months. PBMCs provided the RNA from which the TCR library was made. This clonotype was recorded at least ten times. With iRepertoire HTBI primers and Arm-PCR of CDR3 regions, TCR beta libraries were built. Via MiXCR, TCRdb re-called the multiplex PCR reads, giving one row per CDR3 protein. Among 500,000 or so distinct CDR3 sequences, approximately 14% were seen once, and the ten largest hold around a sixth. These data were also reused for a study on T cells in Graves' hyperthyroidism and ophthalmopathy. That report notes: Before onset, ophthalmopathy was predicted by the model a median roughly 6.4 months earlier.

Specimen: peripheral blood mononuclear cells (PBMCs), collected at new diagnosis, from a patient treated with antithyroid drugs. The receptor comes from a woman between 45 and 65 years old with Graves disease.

In DNA form, the CDR3 reads TGTGCCAGCAGCCCGGACGGCAATCAGCCCCAGCATTTT. Translated, it gives CASSPDGNQPQHF. The chain recombines TRBV12-3 or TRBV12-4 with TRBJ1-5, with D unresolved. V was shortened by 6 bases and J by 2 bases, with 8 bases between the two germline ends. The CDR3 consists of 13 residues.